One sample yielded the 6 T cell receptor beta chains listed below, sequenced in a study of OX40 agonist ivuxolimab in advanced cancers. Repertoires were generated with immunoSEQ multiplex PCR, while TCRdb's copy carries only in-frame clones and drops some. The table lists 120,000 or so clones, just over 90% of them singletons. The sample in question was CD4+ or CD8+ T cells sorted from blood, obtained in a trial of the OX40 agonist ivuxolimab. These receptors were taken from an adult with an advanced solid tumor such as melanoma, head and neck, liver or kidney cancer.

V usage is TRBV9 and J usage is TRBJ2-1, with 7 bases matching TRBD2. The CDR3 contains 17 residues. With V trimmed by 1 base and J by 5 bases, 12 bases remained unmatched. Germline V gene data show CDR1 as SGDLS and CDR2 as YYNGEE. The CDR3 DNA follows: TGTGCCAGCAGCGTACGGAGAGGCGGGAGAAATAACAATGAGCAGTTCTTC. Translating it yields CASSVRRGGRNNNEQFF. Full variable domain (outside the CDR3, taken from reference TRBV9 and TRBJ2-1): DSGVTQTPKHLITATGQRVTLRCSPRSGDLSVYWYQQSLDQGLQFLIQYYNGEERAKGNILERFSAQQFPDLHSELNLSSLELGDSALYFCASSVRRGGRNNNEQFFGPGTRLTVL.

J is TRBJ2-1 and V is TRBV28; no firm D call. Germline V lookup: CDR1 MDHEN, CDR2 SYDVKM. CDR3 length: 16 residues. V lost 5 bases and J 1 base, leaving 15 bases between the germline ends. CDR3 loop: CASSPSTRPSYNEQFF. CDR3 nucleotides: TGTGCCAGCAGTCCTTCGACCCGGCCTTCCTACAATGAGCAGTTCTTC.

The CDR3 DNA reads as TGTGCCAGCAGCCTCACTACTAGCGGGATCAATGAGCAGTTCTTC. Its protein product is CASSLTTSGINEQFF. This rearrangement joins TRBV7-8 to TRBJ2-1; 10 bases are a match to TRBD2. The ends lost 5 bases at V and 6 bases at J; junction bases unmatched: 7. The length of the CDR3 is 15 residues. Germline CDR1 reads SGHVS; CDR2 reads FQNEAQ.

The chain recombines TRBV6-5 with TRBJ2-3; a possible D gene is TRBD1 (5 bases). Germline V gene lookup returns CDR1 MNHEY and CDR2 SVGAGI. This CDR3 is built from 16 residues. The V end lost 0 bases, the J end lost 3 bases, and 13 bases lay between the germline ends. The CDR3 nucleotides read TGTGCCAGCAGTTACTCTTCGCAGGGTCTGACAGATACGCAGTATTTT. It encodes CASSYSSQGLTDTQYF.

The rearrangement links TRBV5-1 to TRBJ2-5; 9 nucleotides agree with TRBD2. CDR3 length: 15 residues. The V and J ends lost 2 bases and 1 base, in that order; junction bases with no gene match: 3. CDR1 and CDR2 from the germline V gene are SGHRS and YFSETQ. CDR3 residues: CASSFNSGGQETQYF. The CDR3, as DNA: TGCGCCAGCAGCTTCAATAGCGGGGGCCAAGAGACCCAGTACTTC.

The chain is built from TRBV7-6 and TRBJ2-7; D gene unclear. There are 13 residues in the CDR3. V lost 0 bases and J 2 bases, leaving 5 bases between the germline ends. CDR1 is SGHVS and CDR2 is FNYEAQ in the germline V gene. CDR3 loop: CASSLAVPYEQYF. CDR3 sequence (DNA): TGTGCCAGCAGCTTAGCTGTCCCCTACGAGCAGTACTTC.